This record looks at one TCR beta chain sequence and its context. Germline trimming cut 1 base from V and 7 bases from J; bases unmatched to any gene: 6. CDR3 length: 15 residues. Germline assignment: CDR1 SGHAT and CDR2 FQNNGV. Assay used: immunoSEQ multiplex PCR; TCRdb lists only in-frame clones, some missing. The table shows 150,000 or so clones, with roughly 94% occurring only once. The data are from a study of control samples from healthy donors and cancer patients. Sequenced: blood. The chain recombines TRBV11-2 with TRBJ2-1; 8 bases are shared with TRBD2. The source of this sequence is a man aged 35-49 years in good health. CDR3 protein: CASSLGGGGPNEQFF. As DNA, the CDR3 is TGTGCCAGCAGCTTAGGCGGCGGGGGGCCTAATGAGCAGTTCTTC.